This entry lists 28 T cell receptor beta chains sequenced from one sample in a study of CD8 T cells in Susac syndrome. A quantity of roughly 0.5 to 1 ug RNA underwent reverse transcription using random hexamers. MiXCR was run by TCRdb on the immunoSEQ multiplex PCR reads, yielding one entry per CDR3 protein. The data hold about 150,000 distinct CDR3 sequences, with around 95% observed a single time. Sequencing was performed on CD8+ T cells from PBMCs. Receptors originate from a human donor with multiple sclerosis.

The rearrangement joins TRBV27 to TRBJ1-5; no definite D call. The V and J ends lost 0 bases and 1 base respectively, with 4 bases between them. CDR3 size: 14 residues. CDR1 MNHEY and CDR2 SMNVEV come from the germline V gene (reference sequence). CDR3 in amino acids: CASSLSRSNQPQHF. The CDR3 coding sequence is TGTGCCAGCAGTTTATCAAGAAGCAATCAGCCCCAGCATTTT.

The chain has TRBV29-1 and TRBJ2-3; D is tentatively TRBD1 or TRBD2 (5 bases each). V lost 6 bases and J lost 3, with 16 bases in between. Germline lookup yields CDR1 SQVTM and CDR2 ANQGSEA. This CDR3 comprises 14 residues. The CDR3 protein is CSVKGDVPTDTQYF. CDR3 nucleotides: TGCAGCGTAAAAGGGGACGTACCGACAGATACGCAGTATTTT.

The rearrangement uses TRBV20-1 and TRBJ2-7; no reliable D call. V was trimmed by 2 bases and J by 0 bases, leaving 11 bases between them. Per the germline V gene, CDR1 is DFQATT and CDR2 is SNEGSKA (reference sequence). The CDR3 covers 14 residues. The CDR3 bases are TGCAGTGCTAGAACGCATCCCGGCTCCTACGAGCAGTACTTC. The encoded protein is CSARTHPGSYEQYF.

Only one count was recorded for this clonotype. The rearrangement uses TRBV27 and TRBJ1-5; weak D call: TRBD1 (5 bases). Germline lookup yields CDR1 MNHEY and CDR2 SMNVEV (reference sequence). V was pared by 0 bases and J by 6 bases, with 6 bases between. The CDR3 runs 13 residues. CDR3 amino acids: CASSLSQGQPQHF. The CDR3 DNA is TGTGCCAGCAGTTTATCCCAGGGTCAGCCCCAGCATTTT.

This CDR3 is CAWSVLGGPRANVLTF. The CDR3 DNA sequence: TGTGCCTGGAGTGTACTAGGGGGGCCTAGGGCCAACGTCCTGACTTTC. This chain connects TRBV30 to TRBJ2-6; tentatively, D is TRBD1 or TRBD2 (6 bases each). Germline V gene lookup returns CDR1 GTSNPN and CDR2 SVGIG (reference sequence). The CDR3 has 16 residues. V was clipped by 0 bases and J by 5 bases, with 14 bases between them.

This chain uses TRBV9 with TRBJ1-6; D unresolved. The length of the CDR3 is 14 residues. CDR1 and CDR2 (germline): SGDLS, YYNGEE. Trimming removed 0 bases from V and 7 bases from J, with 8 bases in between. CDR3 coding DNA: TGTGCCAGCAGCGTAGAGGGTGGGAATTCACCCCTCCACTTT. Translating gives CASSVEGGNSPLHF.

The V and J genes are TRBV29-1 and TRBJ1-1; no reliable D call. V shed 0 bases and J shed 3 bases, with 2 bases lying between them. The CDR3 spans 11 residues. Germline CDR1 and CDR2: SQVTM and ANQGSEA. CDR3: CSVEEDTEAFF. The CDR3 bases are TGCAGCGTTGAAGAGGACACTGAAGCTTTCTTT.

J is TRBJ2-2 and V is TRBV7-2, with D uncertain. The CDR3 has 15 residues. Per the germline V gene, CDR1 is SGHTA and CDR2 is FQGNSA. V lost 4 bases to trimming and J lost 3 bases, with 12 bases between them. The CDR3: CASSSAFTYTGELFF. CDR3 in DNA: TGTGCCAGCAGCTCGGCCTTTACATACACCGGGGAGCTGTTTTTT.

The rearrangement joins TRBV28 to TRBJ2-1; D might be TRBD2 (5 bases). CDR1 and CDR2 from the germline V gene are MDHEN and SYDVKM. V was shortened by 2 bases and J by 2 bases, with 13 bases between the two germline ends. This CDR3 spans 16 amino acids. CDR3 sequence reads: CASSLTEVYAYNEQFF. CDR3 DNA sequence: TGTGCCAGCAGTTTAACGGAGGTTTACGCCTACAATGAGCAGTTCTTC.

The chain couples TRBV12-3 or TRBV12-4 to TRBJ1-2; D unresolved. This CDR3 has 12 amino acids. Trimming left V 0 bases short and J 8 bases short, with 7 bases between. Written as DNA, the CDR3 is TGTGCCAGCAGTTTAGCCCTGTTGGGCTACACCTTC. This encodes CASSLALLGYTF.

The CDR3 nucleotides read TGTGCCAGCAGCCCTCCGGGTGCGTTCGAGGATGGCTACACCTTC. It yields the protein CASSPPGAFEDGYTF. This chain links TRBV5-8 with TRBJ1-2, with no clear D. V lost 4 bases and J 6 bases, leaving 19 bases between the germline ends. Germline CDR1 SGHTS, CDR2 YDEGEE. There are 15 residues in the CDR3.

V is TRBV3-1 and J is TRBJ1-2; no reliable D call. This CDR3 has 16 amino acids. The germline V gene encodes CDR1 LGHDT and CDR2 YNNKEL (reference sequence). Trimming pared 0 bases from V and 4 bases from J, leaving 15 bases between. CDR3 bases: TGTGCCAGCAGCCAAGACCCCCGGACGGCCAGCTATGGCTACACCTTC. Amino acids: CASSQDPRTASYGYTF.

The chain joins TRBV20-1 to TRBJ2-1, with D perhaps matching TRBD2 (6 bases). V lost 6 bases to trimming and J lost 9 bases, with 21 bases between them. The CDR3 runs 14 residues. Germline V gives CDR1 DFQATT, CDR2 SNEGSKA (reference sequence). The CDR3 is CSANRGSGTFEQFF. The CDR3 DNA reads TGCAGTGCCAATCGGGGGTCGGGGACGTTTGAGCAGTTCTTC.

This clonotype was seen just once. This chain uses TRBV30 with TRBJ2-7; D gene uncertain. The CDR3 has 11 residues. Trimming took 1 base from V and 1 from J, leaving 2 bases between them. The germline V gene encodes CDR1 GTSNPN and CDR2 SVGIG (reference sequence). In DNA, the CDR3 is TGTGCCTGGAGTGAGTCCTACGAGCAGTACTTC. Translated, it gives CAWSESYEQYF.

The chain joins TRBV29-1 to TRBJ1-2; no firm D call. The CDR3 extends over 9 amino acids. CDR1 and CDR2 (germline): SQVTM, ANQGSEA. V was pared by 4 bases and J by 8 bases, with 5 bases between. CDR3 protein: CSVVEGYTF. CDR3 sequence (DNA): TGCAGCGTTGTGGAAGGCTACACCTTC.

This chain uses TRBV29-1 with TRBJ2-7; a weak D match, TRBD1 (6 bases). Trimming stripped 0 bases from V and 3 bases from J, with 18 bases between. This CDR3 spans 16 amino acids. CDR1 SQVTM and CDR2 ANQGSEA come from the germline V gene. CDR3 nucleotides: TGCAGCGTTGAAGAAGGAGGAAGGGACACCTACTACGAGCAGTACTTC. Amino acid sequence: CSVEEGGRDTYYEQYF.

V is TRBV24-1 and J is TRBJ1-2; the D is unclear. The CDR3 contains 12 residues. The germline CDR1 and CDR2 sequences are KGHDR and SFDVKD. The germline V and J ends were trimmed by 9 bases and 7 bases, with 14 bases remaining between them. The DNA for the CDR3 is TGTGCCACCTCCGTGAGGGTAGGTGGCTACACCTTC. This sequence encodes CATSVRVGGYTF.

The chain joins TRBV27 to TRBJ2-7, with a possible D match to TRBD1 (5 bases). CDR1 MNHEY and CDR2 SMNVEV come from the germline V gene (reference sequence). CDR3 length equals 14 residues. V was trimmed by 5 bases and J by 4 bases, leaving 15 bases between them. This CDR3 reads CASSPRGRDYEQYV. CDR3 in DNA: TGTGCCAGCAGTCCCCGCGGCAGGGATTACGAGCAGTACGTC.

The J gene is TRBJ2-1, the V gene TRBV9; 7 bases are shared with TRBD2. With V trimmed by 3 bases and J by 3 bases, 12 bases remained unmatched. Germline CDR1 SGDLS, CDR2 YYNGEE. This CDR3 region has 17 residues. The CDR3 here is CASSATTSGAYYNEQFF. The CDR3 nucleotides are TGTGCCAGCAGCGCAACCACGAGCGGGGCTTACTACAATGAGCAGTTCTTC.

The chain links TRBV3-1 to TRBJ2-1, with D hard to call. V was trimmed by 6 bases and J by 1 base, leaving 4 bases between them. The CDR3 covers 12 residues. Looked up from germline, CDR1 is LGHDT and CDR2 is YNNKEL (reference sequence). The CDR3 DNA reads as TGTGCCAGCAGTCATTCCTACAATGAGCAGTTCTTC. It encodes CASSHSYNEQFF.

This CDR3 is CSVEGSESTDTQYF. DNA for the CDR3: TGCAGCGTTGAAGGGTCGGAAAGCACAGATACGCAGTATTTT. The chain couples TRBV29-1 to TRBJ2-3; D not resolved. Trimming pared 1 base from V and 0 bases from J, leaving 8 bases between. CDR1 is SQVTM and CDR2 is ANQGSEA in the germline V gene. The CDR3 sequence is 14 residues long.

The chain joins TRBV12-5 to TRBJ1-5; 7 positions agree with TRBD1. The germline V gene encodes CDR1 LGHNT and CDR2 FRNRAP. V lost 6 bases and J lost 4; bases outside the gene matches: 12. CDR3 length equals 16 residues. The CDR3 DNA follows: TGTGCTAGTGGGGATGACAGGGAGGGTGTAAATCAGCCCCAGCATTTT. Amino acid sequence: CASGDDREGVNQPQHF.

This sequence joins TRBV24-1 and TRBJ2-1; D unresolved. The germline V gene has CDR1 KGHDR and CDR2 SFDVKD. V was pared by 4 bases and J by 7 bases, with 10 bases between. The CDR3 is made up of 13 amino acids. The CDR3, as DNA: TGTGCCACCAGTGACTACGTCGGGAATGAGCAGTTCTTC. Protein: CATSDYVGNEQFF.

This rearrangement joins TRBV12-3 or TRBV12-4 to TRBJ1-3, with 7 bases matching TRBD1. The CDR3 contains 16 residues. The trim removed 2 bases at V and 0 bases at J, leaving 4 bases unmatched. CDR3 in amino acids: CASSLQQGISGNTIYF. CDR3 DNA sequence: TGTGCCAGCAGTTTACAACAGGGGATCTCTGGAAACACCATATATTTT.

In nucleotides, the CDR3 is TGTGCCAGTAGTATAGCGGTAAGCGGATACAATGAGCAGTTCTTC. This sequence encodes CASSIAVSGYNEQFF. This chain joins TRBV19 and TRBJ2-1, with D tentatively TRBD2 (5 bases). This CDR3 comprises 15 residues. Germline V lookup: CDR1 LNHDA, CDR2 SQIVND (reference sequence). V was pared by 1 base and J by 4 bases, with 11 bases between.

V usage is TRBV6-5 and J usage is TRBJ1-2, with TRBD1 matching 10 bases. The junction had 6 bases not matched to a gene; V was cut back by 0 bases and J by 8 bases. CDR3 size: 15 residues. Per germline, CDR1 MNHEY and CDR2 SVGAGI. CDR3 bases: TGTGCCAGCAGTTACTCGGGACAGGGGAAAGGAGGCTACACCTTC. Amino acids: CASSYSGQGKGGYTF.

This chain links TRBV27 with TRBJ2-7; no definite D call. The CDR3 length is 13 residues. CDR1 MNHEY and CDR2 SMNVEV come from the germline V gene (reference sequence). The V gene lost 6 bases and the J gene lost 0 bases, with 9 bases spanning the gap. In DNA, the CDR3 is TGTGCCAGCAGGGCTCAAATCTCCTACGAGCAGTACTTC. Translation gives CASRAQISYEQYF.

CDR3 loop: CSARDLVLSEANYGYTF. For the CDR3, the DNA is TGCAGTGCTAGAGATTTGGTCCTTTCAGAAGCTAACTATGGCTACACCTTC. The V and J genes are TRBV20-1 and TRBJ1-2; no firm D call. V was shortened by 0 bases and J by 0 bases, with 17 bases between the two germline ends. Per the germline V gene, CDR1 is DFQATT and CDR2 is SNEGSKA (reference sequence). The length of the CDR3 is 17 residues.